These 5 T cell receptor beta chains share one sample of origin, sequenced in a study of blood T cells in healthy people across ages. Sample-barcoded 5' priming and a J-beta primer mix drove a second PCR of about 6 to 11 cycles. TCRdb re-analysed the 5' RACE reads in MiXCR, keeping a single row per CDR3 protein. The sample consists of over 1.5 million distinct CDR3 sequences, around half of them appearing once. Sequenced input: blood. The source of these receptors is a woman in her forties in good health.

The chain combines TRBV4-3 with TRBJ2-7; D may be TRBD1 or TRBD2 (5 bases each). Germline V gene lookup returns CDR1 LGHNA and CDR2 YSLEER. CDR3 length: 14 residues. Between the trimmed V and J ends, which lost 11 bases and 2 bases, there was a span of 19 bases. The CDR3 loop reads CAGTKWDVAYEQYF. DNA for the CDR3: TGCGCCGGAACAAAGTGGGACGTGGCCTACGAGCAGTACTTC.

This clonotype has ten or more counts. In DNA, the CDR3 is TGTGCCAGCAGCCTACCGGGACAGGGATACGAGCAGTACTTC. Protein sequence: CASSLPGQGYEQYF. This rearrangement joins TRBV28 to TRBJ2-7; TRBD1 matches at 9 bases. The trim removed 6 bases at V and 4 bases at J, leaving 7 bases unmatched. Germline V gives CDR1 MDHEN, CDR2 SYDVKM. The CDR3 has 14 residues.

V is TRBV20-1 and J is TRBJ2-3; D is uncertain. Trimming cost V 3 bases and J 3 bases, with 7 bases left between them. Germline-derived CDR1 and CDR2 are DFQATT and SNEGSKA (reference sequence). This CDR3 contains 12 residues. CDR3 in amino acids: CSASLTTDTQYF. CDR3 in DNA: TGCAGTGCTAGCCTTACAACAGATACGCAGTATTTT.

This clonotype showed up just once. CDR3 residues: CASSHRDPPDYGYTF. The CDR3, as DNA: TGCGCCAGCAGCCACCGGGACCCCCCTGACTATGGCTACACCTTC. The rearrangement joins TRBV5-1 to TRBJ1-2; D possibly corresponds to TRBD1 (5 bases). With 4 bases removed from V and 3 bases from J, the gap between germline ends came to 16 bases. The CDR3 is 15 residues long. The germline V gene encodes CDR1 SGHRS and CDR2 YFSETQ.

V is TRBV5-1 and J is TRBJ2-7; 10 bases line up with TRBD1. There are 14 residues in the CDR3. V was clipped by 4 bases and J by 7 bases; unmatched bases: 8. CDR1 SGHRS and CDR2 YFSETQ come from the germline V gene. The CDR3 sequence: CASSQGQGRWEQYF. The CDR3 DNA follows: TGCGCCAGCAGCCAGGGACAGGGGCGATGGGAGCAGTACTTC. The full variable domain, rest sourced from reference TRBV5-1 and TRBJ2-7, is KAGVTQTPRYLIKTRGQQVTLSCSPISGHRSVSWYQQTPGQGLQFLFEYFSETQRNKGNFPGRFSGRQFSNSRSEMNVSTLELGDSALYLCASSQGQGRWEQYFGPGTRLTVT.